Reported below is one TCR beta chain. Its antigen has not been determined. No much larger clone exists at a distance of one base, and base qualities are not known. The junction carries 4 bases between V and J, which are trimmed by 1 base and 1 base respectively. CDR1 LGHNA and CDR2 YNFKEQ were looked up in the germline V gene. The CDR3 runs 13 amino acids, cysteine and phenylalanine included. Of the read, only the CDR3 DNA is kept; its 39 bases are in frame from base 1. Genomic DNA was extracted from sorted cells for sequencing of the TCRbeta CDR3 region. The immunoSEQ Assay was used to sequence the TCRbeta CDR3 regions. In TCRdb, the immuneACCESS table is reduced to in-frame sequences with V and J assigned. These tables do not hold every clone; where another copy was compared, an unresolved V gene accounts for under half, and the others remain unexplained. The sample contains roughly 97,000 clones, 86% of them found a single time. More than 5.5% of the sample goes to the ten largest clones.

This record comes from a study of OX40 agonist ivuxolimab in advanced cancers. In terms of the full investigation: Ivuxolimab was a fully human IgG2 agonistic monoclonal antibody targeting the costimulatory receptor OX40 (CD134). The paper describes the monotherapy dose-escalation part (N of about 52 patients) of the phase I trial of ivuxolimab. Prior anti-PD-1, anti-PD-L1 or anti-CTLA-4 therapy was permitted, and checkpoint inhibitors had been received by about 36% of dose-escalation patients. Of the approximately 54 dose-escalation patients, hepatocellular carcinoma was present in roughly 19, melanoma in approximately 15, renal cell carcinoma in 9 and head and neck cancer in 9. In the dose-escalation cohort, around four fifths of patients were male, and the mean age was 60 years with a range of roughly 20 to 79. Intravenous ivuxolimab was administered to patients every 2 weeks at six dose levels: 0.01, 0.1, 0.3, 1.5, 3 and 10 mg/kg. The point of sequencing TCRbeta in the periphery was to test whether ivuxolimab changed TCR sequence diversity and drove clonal T-cell expansion. Three dose-escalation patients achieved partial responses, one with hepatocellular carcinoma and two with cutaneous melanoma. Broad study findings and their caveats: Which antigens the clonally expanded peripheral T cells were specific for was not determined. Low levels of normalized T-cell clonal expansion were also seen in some patients who did not respond. After ivuxolimab, expanded clones were on average more numerous among CD8+ T cells than among CD4+ T cells. At doses from 0.1 to 3.0 mg/kg, clonal expansion was seen in both CD4+ and CD8+ blood T cells between baseline and week 6. In the 0.1-3.0 mg/kg groups, partial responders were among the patients with the lowest normalized peripheral clonal expansion, particularly in CD8+ T cells.

Patients with a history of autoimmune disease or receiving systemic immunosuppression were excluded from the trial. Peripheral blood for TCR sequencing was collected from all dose cohorts at baseline, on cycle 4 day 1, and on cycle 7 day 1. Samples were obtained from an open-label, multicenter, first-in-human phase I dose-escalation trial of ivuxolimab. Adults with locally advanced or metastatic melanoma, renal cell, hepatocellular, or head and neck squamous cell carcinoma were enrolled in the trial. Before TCR sequencing, CD4+ and CD8+ T cells were separately sorted from peripheral blood. The V and J segments used are TRBV4-2 and TRBJ2-5; the D gene identity is not certain. This sequence originates from an adult with an advanced solid tumor such as melanoma, head and neck, liver or kidney cancer. The material was CD4+ or CD8+ T cells sorted from blood, obtained in a trial of the OX40 agonist ivuxolimab. The DNA reads as follows: TGTGCCAGCAGCCAAGGGGGCCAAGAGACCCAGTACTTC. Translation gives CASSQGGQETQYF.